Listed below are T cell receptor beta chains from one sample, sequenced in a study of memory CD4+ T cells and cytomegalovirus serostatus. TCRdb keeps only in-frame clones here, not all; method: immunoSEQ multiplex PCR. Of under 75,000 clones detected, around 82% appear once; the ten largest clones hold around 0.58%. The sample consisted of memory CD4+ T cells from blood. These receptor sequences come from an adult in good health and CMV-seronegative. Some clones in this sample may be carry-over from other donors' samples. Both conserved end residues are part of each CDR3. The D gene is left open where the match is weak. Size is omitted from some rows. Given values are once, few, many or a class for expanded clones.

J,size,D,V,CDR3,DNA
TRBJ1-5,.,.,TRBV28,CASSFYRGNQPQHF,TGTGCCAGCAGTTTCTACAGGGGCAATCAGCCCCAGCATTTT
TRBJ2-3,.,.,TRBV7-3,CASSSSGAGVTDTQYF,TGTGCCAGCAGCTCTTCAGGGGCGGGGGTCACAGATACGCAGTATTTT
TRBJ2-6,.,TRBD1,TRBV10-3,CAISGGETGGGGANVLTF,TGTGCCATCAGTGGGGGGGAGACAGGGGGCGGCGGGGCCAACGTCCTGACTTTC
TRBJ1-5,.,.,TRBV2,CASSEQTSNQPQHF,TGTGCCAGCAGTGAACAGACAAGCAATCAGCCCCAGCATTTT
TRBJ1-5,.,.,TRBV10-3,CAISEVGGNQPQHF,TGTGCCATCAGTGAGGTAGGGGGCAATCAGCCCCAGCATTTT
TRBJ1-5,.,TRBD1,TRBV4-2,CASSQDGQGSGQPQHF,TGTGCCAGCAGCCAAGACGGACAGGGGTCGGGTCAGCCCCAGCATTTT
TRBJ1-3,.,TRBD1,TRBV11-2,CASSLPGTGASSGNTIYF,TGTGCCAGCAGCTTACCTGGGACAGGGGCAAGCTCTGGAAACACCATATATTTT
TRBJ1-1,.,.,TRBV2,CASRGVRADTEAFF,TGTGCCAGCAGAGGGGTAAGGGCAGACACTGAAGCTTTCTTT
TRBJ1-1,few,TRBD1,TRBV7-2,CASSFRDRNTEAFF,TGTGCCAGCAGCTTCCGGGACAGGAACACTGAAGCTTTCTTT
TRBJ1-2,.,.,TRBV2,CASSANQGNYGYTF,TGTGCCAGCAGTGCAAACCAGGGTAACTATGGCTACACCTTC
TRBJ2-7,.,.,TRBV5-1,CASSSTTSLNEQYF,TGCGCCAGCAGCAGCACTACCTCCTTGAACGAGCAGTACTTC
TRBJ2-2,.,TRBD2,TRBV18,CASSPLASGTTGELFF,TGTGCCAGCTCACCACTGGCTAGCGGGACGACCGGGGAGCTGTTTTTT
TRBJ2-1,.,.,TRBV7-3,CASSKEGRGNNEQFF,TGTGCCAGCAGCAAAGAAGGCCGCGGGAACAATGAGCAGTTCTTC
TRBJ2-3,.,.,TRBV5-1,CASSLFSRGDSNTQYF,TGCGCCAGCAGCTTGTTCTCTAGAGGAGACTCAAATACGCAGTATTTT
TRBJ2-4,.,.,TRBV28,CASSPLIAKNIQYF,TGTGCCAGCAGTCCCCTAATAGCCAAAAACATTCAGTACTTC
TRBJ1-2,.,.,TRBV6-1,CASTRGRGYTF,TGTGCCAGCACCAGGGGTCGAGGCTACACCTTC
TRBJ1-2,.,.,TRBV7-2,CASSRRQLYGYTF,TGTGCCAGCAGCCGCCGACAGCTCTATGGCTACACCTTC
TRBJ1-5,.,.,TRBV19,CASSISGPQPQHF,TGTGCCAGTAGTATTTCGGGGCCCCAGCCCCAGCATTTT
TRBJ2-2,.,TRBD2,TRBV19,CASSIRTSDTGELFF,TGTGCCAGTAGTATTAGGACTAGTGACACCGGGGAGCTGTTTTTT
TRBJ2-5,.,TRBD1,TRBV5-1,CASSPTDRGKTQYF,TGCGCCAGCAGCCCAACGGACAGGGGGAAGACCCAGTACTTC
TRBJ1-5,.,.,TRBV5-5,CASSLQPYSNQPQHF,TGTGCCAGCAGCTTGCAGCCATATAGCAATCAGCCCCAGCATTTT
TRBJ2-3,.,TRBD2,TRBV4-2,CASSSGRGVADTQYF,TGTGCCAGCAGCTCCGGGAGGGGAGTGGCAGATACGCAGTATTTT
TRBJ1-1,.,.,TRBV2,CASSLRLGGEAFF,TGTGCCAGCAGCCTAAGACTCGGCGGTGAAGCTTTCTTT
TRBJ1-2,.,TRBD1,TRBV6-5,CASSPGGGGNYGYTF,TGTGCCAGCAGCCCAGGGGGAGGTGGAAACTATGGCTACACCTTC
TRBJ1-4,.,.,TRBV7-2,CASSTSPEEKLFF,TGTGCCAGCAGCACTTCCCCAGAGGAAAAACTGTTTTTT
TRBJ2-3,.,.,TRBV7-9,CASSLAITDTQYF,TGTGCCAGCAGCTTAGCAATCACAGATACGCAGTATTTT
TRBJ2-1,.,.,TRBV25-1,CASSDPRGRGDEQFF,TGTGCCAGCAGTGACCCAAGGGGCAGGGGGGATGAGCAGTTCTTC
TRBJ1-2,.,TRBD1,TRBV30,CAWNSWDSPADYGYTF,TGTGCCTGGAATAGTTGGGACAGCCCGGCGGACTATGGCTACACCTTC
TRBJ2-3,.,TRBD1,TRBV5-4,CASSLVTGGTDTQYF,TGTGCCAGCAGCTTAGTGACAGGGGGCACAGATACGCAGTATTTT
TRBJ2-1,.,.,TRBV7-2,CASSLDQGGSSSYNEQFF,TGTGCCAGCAGCTTAGATCAGGGCGGGTCGAGCTCCTACAATGAGCAGTTCTTC
TRBJ2-1,.,TRBD1,TRBV19,CASSTGDRTGEQFF,TGTGCCAGTAGTACGGGGGACAGGACCGGTGAGCAGTTCTTC
TRBJ2-2,.,.,TRBV4-3,CASSQGPFTGELFF,TGCGCCAGCAGCCAAGGGCCCTTCACCGGGGAGCTGTTTTTT
TRBJ2-1,.,TRBD1,TRBV7-2,CASSPRDRAYNEQFF,TGTGCCAGCAGCCCCCGGGACAGGGCGTACAATGAGCAGTTCTTC
TRBJ2-7,.,TRBD2,TRBV11-2,CASSPQASGYYEQYF,TGTGCCAGCAGCCCGCAGGCTAGCGGATATTACGAGCAGTACTTC
TRBJ1-2,.,.,TRBV6-5,CASSSTARVYGYTF,TGTGCCAGCAGTTCTACGGCGAGGGTCTATGGCTACACCTTC
TRBJ2-1,.,.,TRBV27,CASSLMSGGVVYNEQFF,TGTGCCAGCAGTTTAATGTCTGGCGGAGTCGTATACAATGAGCAGTTCTTC